This TCR beta chain was identified in a study of Graves' ophthalmopathy and Graves' hyperthyroidism. The study amplified TCR beta CDR3 regions using RNA transcripts. First-round RT-PCR employed HTBI primers, with a second-round multiplex PCR after it. Via MiXCR, TCRdb re-called the multiplex PCR reads, giving one row per CDR3 protein. The sample has some 1.1 million distinct CDR3 sequences, less than 45% seen once. Germline lookup yields CDR1 DFQATT and CDR2 SNEGSKA (reference sequence). V was pared by 3 bases and J by 2 bases, with 11 bases between. CDR3 length equals 13 residues. Regarding the study as a whole: Stable hyperthyroidism and ophthalmopathy were told apart by a 13-signature model, which achieved about 88% sensitivity and over 65% specificity.

In regard to this clonotype: The antigen is not known.

Hyperthyroidism patients, all newly diagnosed, had under 2 months' duration and ages of 18 to 65. The V call is TRBV20-1, the J call TRBJ2-7, with D maybe TRBD2 (5 bases). The TCR comes from an adult man with Graves' hyperthyroidism. Sequences were obtained from peripheral blood or thyroid tissue (not recorded which). This CDR3 is CSASPGKPYEQYF. Written as DNA, the CDR3 is TGCAGTGCTAGCCCCGGGAAGCCCTACGAGCAGTACTTC.